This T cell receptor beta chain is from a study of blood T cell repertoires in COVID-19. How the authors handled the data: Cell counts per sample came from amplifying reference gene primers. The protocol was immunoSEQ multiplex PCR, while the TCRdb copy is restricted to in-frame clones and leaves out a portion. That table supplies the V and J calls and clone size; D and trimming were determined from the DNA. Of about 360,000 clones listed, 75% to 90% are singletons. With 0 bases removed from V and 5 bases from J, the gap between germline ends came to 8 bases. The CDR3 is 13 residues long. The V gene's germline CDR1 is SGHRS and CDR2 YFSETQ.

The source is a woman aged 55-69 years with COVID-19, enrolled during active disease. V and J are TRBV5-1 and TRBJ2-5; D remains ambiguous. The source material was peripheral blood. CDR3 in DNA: TGCGCCAGCAGCTTGGCAGGATCGGAGACCCAGTACTTC. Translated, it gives CASSLAGSETQYF.